These T cell receptor beta chains were read from a single sample in a study of blood T cell repertoires in COVID-19. The data were produced by immunoSEQ multiplex PCR, yet TCRdb's version contains in-frame clones alone and is incomplete. The sample has roughly 100,000 clones; approximately 82% are singletons. What was sequenced was peripheral blood. These receptors were obtained from a man in his 70s with acute or convalescent COVID-19. The CDR3 runs from the conserved cysteine through the conserved F or W. The D gene is left open where the match is weak. Size is omitted from some rows. Given values are once, few, many or a class for expanded clones.

V gene: TRBV19; clone size: NA; D gene: NA; J gene: TRBJ1-2; CDR3 DNA: TGTGCCAGTAGTTTTCAGGGGATGTACTATGGCTACACCTTC; CDR3 protein: CASSFQGMYYGYTF
V gene: TRBV14; clone size: NA; D gene: TRBD1; J gene: TRBJ1-4; CDR3 DNA: TGTGCCAGCAGCCGTAGACAGGGGGCTAATGAAAAACTGTTTTTT; CDR3 protein: CASSRRQGANEKLFF
V gene: TRBV30; clone size: NA; D gene: NA; J gene: TRBJ2-3; CDR3 DNA: TGTGCCTGGAGTCCGGGGGGCCGGGGGGTCACAGATACGCAGTATTTT; CDR3 protein: CAWSPGGRGVTDTQYF
V gene: TRBV11-2; clone size: few; D gene: TRBD1; J gene: TRBJ1-6; CDR3 DNA: TGTGCCAGCAGCTTCCGGTCGGGACAGGGTGTATCTACTTCACCCCTCCACTTT; CDR3 protein: CASSFRSGQGVSTSPLHF
V gene: TRBV18; clone size: NA; D gene: NA; J gene: TRBJ1-1; CDR3 DNA: TGTGCCAGCTCACCAAGGGGCCGGGTCCCGAACACTGAAGCTTTCTTT; CDR3 protein: CASSPRGRVPNTEAFF
V gene: TRBV12-3/TRBV12-4; clone size: NA; D gene: NA; J gene: TRBJ1-5; CDR3 DNA: TGTGCCAGCAGTTTAAAGGAGAATCAGCCCCAGCATTTT; CDR3 protein: CASSLKENQPQHF
V gene: TRBV7-9; clone size: NA; D gene: NA; J gene: TRBJ2-2; CDR3 DNA: TGTGCCAGCAGCTTACAGGGCCCCACCGGGGAGCTGTTTTTT; CDR3 protein: CASSLQGPTGELFF
V gene: TRBV30; clone size: NA; D gene: NA; J gene: TRBJ1-4; CDR3 DNA: TGTGCCTGGAGTGTACAGGACACCGGAGGGGAAAAACTGTTTTTT; CDR3 protein: CAWSVQDTGGEKLFF
V gene: TRBV11-3; clone size: NA; D gene: TRBD2; J gene: TRBJ2-7; CDR3 DNA: TGTGCCAGCAGCTTCGGGACTAGCTACGAGCAGTACTTC; CDR3 protein: CASSFGTSYEQYF
V gene: TRBV6-6; clone size: few; D gene: TRBD1; J gene: TRBJ1-1; CDR3 DNA: TGTGCCAGCACCCAGGGGGCGAACACTGAAGCTTTCTTT; CDR3 protein: CASTQGANTEAFF
V gene: TRBV28; clone size: NA; D gene: NA; J gene: TRBJ2-5; CDR3 DNA: TGTGCCAGCAGTTTACCCAGCGGTCCTACCGCACAAGAGACCCAGTACTTC; CDR3 protein: CASSLPSGPTAQETQYF
V gene: TRBV30; clone size: NA; D gene: NA; J gene: TRBJ1-6; CDR3 DNA: TGTGCCTGGAGGGAAGGGAGAAGTTCACCCCTCCACTTT; CDR3 protein: CAWREGRSSPLHF
V gene: TRBV6-6; clone size: NA; D gene: TRBD1; J gene: TRBJ2-7; CDR3 DNA: TGTGCCAGCAGTCGCCGGACAGGCCTCAATCCCTCAAGTTACGAGCAGTACTTC; CDR3 protein: CASSRRTGLNPSSYEQYF
V gene: TRBV6-5; clone size: NA; D gene: TRBD2; J gene: TRBJ2-1; CDR3 DNA: TGTGCCAGCAGTTACGCGGTCGGGGTAGCGGGGAATGAGCAGTTCTTC; CDR3 protein: CASSYAVGVAGNEQFF
V gene: TRBV30; clone size: NA; D gene: TRBD1; J gene: TRBJ1-1; CDR3 DNA: TGTGCCAGCCAGGGGGTCACTGAAGCTTTCTTT; CDR3 protein: CASQGVTEAFF
V gene: TRBV7-6; clone size: NA; D gene: NA; J gene: TRBJ1-3; CDR3 DNA: TGTGCCAGCAGCTTCGATTCAGGGTTTTCTGGAAACACCATATATTTT; CDR3 protein: CASSFDSGFSGNTIYF
V gene: TRBV5-4; clone size: NA; D gene: NA; J gene: TRBJ2-7; CDR3 DNA: TGTGCCAGCAGCAAGGGGTTGGGGCAATACGAGCAGTACTTC; CDR3 protein: CASSKGLGQYEQYF
V gene: TRBV21-1; clone size: NA; D gene: NA; J gene: TRBJ1-2; CDR3 DNA: TGTGCCAGCTCTCTACCCGGACAGAACTATGGCTACACCTTC; CDR3 protein: CASSLPGQNYGYTF
V gene: TRBV28; clone size: NA; D gene: NA; J gene: TRBJ2-1; CDR3 DNA: TGTGCCAGCAAACCTTCCGAGGGCAGGTCCTACAATGAGCAGTTCTTC; CDR3 protein: CASKPSEGRSYNEQFF
V gene: TRBV19; clone size: NA; D gene: NA; J gene: TRBJ1-5; CDR3 DNA: TGTGCCCTTGGGAGACCGGGCGATCAGCCCCAGCATTTT; CDR3 protein: CALGRPGDQPQHF
V gene: TRBV6-5; clone size: NA; D gene: NA; J gene: TRBJ1-5; CDR3 DNA: TGTGCCAGCAGTTACCACCAGAATTATCAGCCCCAGCATTTT; CDR3 protein: CASSYHQNYQPQHF
V gene: TRBV30; clone size: NA; D gene: TRBD1; J gene: TRBJ1-1; CDR3 DNA: TGTGCCTGGGGGGGACAGCAACTCTCCTTT; CDR3 protein: CAWGGQQLSF
V gene: TRBV11-2; clone size: NA; D gene: TRBD2; J gene: TRBJ2-7; CDR3 DNA: TGTGCCAGCAGCCCTAGCGGGAGCCACGAGCAGTACTTC; CDR3 protein: CASSPSGSHEQYF
V gene: TRBV27; clone size: NA; D gene: TRBD1; J gene: TRBJ2-6; CDR3 DNA: TGTGCCAGCGCTCCACAGGGGGCTGCTGGGGCCAACGTCCTGACTTTC; CDR3 protein: CASAPQGAAGANVLTF
V gene: TRBV6-6; clone size: once; D gene: NA; J gene: TRBJ1-5; CDR3 DNA: TGTGCCAGCAAAGACAGATGGGGTCAGCCCCAGCATTTT; CDR3 protein: CASKDRWGQPQHF
V gene: TRBV28; clone size: NA; D gene: NA; J gene: TRBJ1-2; CDR3 DNA: TGTGCCAGTAAAGGACAGCACAACTATGGCTACACCTTC; CDR3 protein: CASKGQHNYGYTF
V gene: TRBV19; clone size: NA; D gene: NA; J gene: TRBJ1-2; CDR3 DNA: TGTGCCAGTAGCTATGAATTTCTATACGGCTACACCTTC; CDR3 protein: CASSYEFLYGYTF
V gene: TRBV28; clone size: NA; D gene: NA; J gene: TRBJ2-4; CDR3 DNA: TGTGCCAGCACCCCCCCCAACCAAAGCGGTGTAAACATTCAGTACTTC; CDR3 protein: CASTPPNQSGVNIQYF
V gene: TRBV28; clone size: NA; D gene: NA; J gene: TRBJ1-5; CDR3 DNA: TGTGCCAGCAGTTTAGGGGGGGAAAGGCAGCCCCAGCATTTT; CDR3 protein: CASSLGGERQPQHF
V gene: TRBV5-6; clone size: NA; D gene: NA; J gene: TRBJ1-2; CDR3 DNA: TGTGCCAGCAGCTCCAACAAAATTGGCTACACCTTC; CDR3 protein: CASSSNKIGYTF
V gene: TRBV28; clone size: NA; D gene: TRBD1; J gene: TRBJ1-2; CDR3 DNA: TGTGCCAGCAGTTTGGTGGACAGGGCCTTCTATGGCTACACCTTC; CDR3 protein: CASSLVDRAFYGYTF
V gene: TRBV7-9; clone size: NA; D gene: TRBD2; J gene: TRBJ2-7; CDR3 DNA: TGTGCCAGCAGCTTTGCCTTTAGCGGGAGAGGCGACGAGCAGTACTTC; CDR3 protein: CASSFAFSGRGDEQYF
V gene: TRBV5-1; clone size: few; D gene: TRBD1; J gene: TRBJ1-1; CDR3 DNA: TGCGCCAGCAGCTTGGTAGGGGGGACAGGGAGCGCTGAAGCTTTCTTT; CDR3 protein: CASSLVGGTGSAEAFF
V gene: TRBV29-1; clone size: NA; D gene: NA; J gene: TRBJ2-7; CDR3 DNA: TGCAGCGTCGAAGGACACTCCTACGAGCAGTACTTC; CDR3 protein: CSVEGHSYEQYF
V gene: TRBV5-1; clone size: NA; D gene: NA; J gene: TRBJ2-3; CDR3 DNA: TGCGCCAGCAGCCCACGGGACTTAACGAGCACAGATACGCAGTATTTT; CDR3 protein: CASSPRDLTSTDTQYF